This entry concerns a single TCR beta chain. Its target is unknown. This sample is drawn from a study of persistence of HIV-infected CD4 T cells. Germline V lookup: CDR1 MGHDK, CDR2 SYGVNS. The CDR3 is 12 amino acids. V dropped 8 bases and J dropped 2; count of bases not matched to a gene: 3. General study results and limits: TCR analyses could not target the rare provirus-carrying CMV-responding cells. TCRbeta richness was lower in CMV- and Gag-responding cells than in anti-CD3/anti-CD28-responding cells.

The libraries were made with immunoSEQ version 4 in survey mode. TCRdb keeps only in-frame clones here, not all; method: immunoSEQ multiplex PCR. The sample comprises 40,000 to 55,000 clones, 85% to 90% of which are singletons, and about 3.1% rests with the top ten. Anti-CD3/anti-CD28 beads served as a nonspecific positive control stimulus. Sorting of responding CD4+ T cells relied on upregulated CD40 ligand together with CD69. For around 19 hours, CD8-depleted PBMCs received anti-CD28/CD49d costimulation, a CD40-blocking antibody and enfuvirtide. This TCR came from an adult woman with HIV who was CMV-seropositive. The J gene is TRBJ2-7, the V gene TRBV25-1; 7 positions match TRBD1. This sample comprised CD4+ T cells sorted from PBMCs after 18-hour stimulation, obtained from a patient who received antiretroviral therapy. CDR3 sequence (DNA): TGTGCCAGCGGGACAGCCGCCTACGAGCAGTACTTC. Its protein is CASGTAAYEQYF.